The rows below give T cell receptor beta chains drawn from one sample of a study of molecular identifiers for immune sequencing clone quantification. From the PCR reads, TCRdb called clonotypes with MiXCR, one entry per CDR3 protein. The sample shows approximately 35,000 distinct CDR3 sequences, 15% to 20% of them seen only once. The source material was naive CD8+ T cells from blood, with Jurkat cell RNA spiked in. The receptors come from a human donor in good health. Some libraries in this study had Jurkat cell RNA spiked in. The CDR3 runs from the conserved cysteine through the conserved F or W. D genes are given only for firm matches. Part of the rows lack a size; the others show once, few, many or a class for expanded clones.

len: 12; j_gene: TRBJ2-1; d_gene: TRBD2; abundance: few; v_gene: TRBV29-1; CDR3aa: CSVEDQSSGEFF; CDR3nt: TGCAGCGTTGAAGATCAGAGTAGCGGGGAGTTCTTC
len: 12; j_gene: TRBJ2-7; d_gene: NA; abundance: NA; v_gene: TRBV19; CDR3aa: CASSIGFSGQYF; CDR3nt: TGTGCCAGTAGTATAGGGTTTAGCGGGCAGTACTTC
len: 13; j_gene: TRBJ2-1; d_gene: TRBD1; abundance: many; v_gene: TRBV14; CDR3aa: CASSRTGGNEQFF; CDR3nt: TGTGCCAGCAGCCGAACAGGGGGCAATGAGCAGTTCTTC
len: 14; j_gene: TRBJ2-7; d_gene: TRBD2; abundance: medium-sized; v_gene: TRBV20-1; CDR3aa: CSARDVAGGPEQYF; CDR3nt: TGCAGTGCTAGAGATGTAGCGGGAGGGCCCGAGCAGTACTTC
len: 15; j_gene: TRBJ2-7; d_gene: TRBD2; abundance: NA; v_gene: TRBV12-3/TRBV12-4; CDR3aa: CASSLAAGSSYEQHF; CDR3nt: TGTGCCAGCAGTTTAGCAGCGGGGAGCTCCTACGAGCAGCACTTC
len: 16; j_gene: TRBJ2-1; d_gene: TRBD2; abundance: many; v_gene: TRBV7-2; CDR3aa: CASSAYSGSSYNEQFF; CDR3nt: TGTGCCAGCAGCGCTTATAGCGGGAGCTCCTACAATGAGCAGTTCTTC
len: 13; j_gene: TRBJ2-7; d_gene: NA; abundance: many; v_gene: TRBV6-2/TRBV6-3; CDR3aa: CASSYSEAYEQYF; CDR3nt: TGTGCCAGCAGTTACTCGGAGGCCTACGAGCAGTACTTC
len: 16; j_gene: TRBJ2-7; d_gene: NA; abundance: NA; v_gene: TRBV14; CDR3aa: CASSQGPREGVCEQYF; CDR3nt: TGTGCCAGCAGCCAAGGCCCGAGGGAGGGGGTCTGCGAGCAGTACTTC
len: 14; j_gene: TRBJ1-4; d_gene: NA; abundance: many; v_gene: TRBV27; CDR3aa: CASSSQGISEKLFF; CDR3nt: TGTGCCAGCAGTTCCCAGGGGATTTCTGAAAAACTGTTTTTT
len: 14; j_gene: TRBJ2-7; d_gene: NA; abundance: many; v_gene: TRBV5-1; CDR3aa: CASSPDTEAYEQYF; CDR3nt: TGCGCCAGCAGCCCGGACACGGAGGCCTACGAGCAGTACTTC
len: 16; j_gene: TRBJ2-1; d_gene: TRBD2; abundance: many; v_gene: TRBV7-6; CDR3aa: CASSLASGGYNNEQFF; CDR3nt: TGTGCCAGCAGCTTAGCCAGCGGGGGCTATAACAATGAGCAGTTCTTC
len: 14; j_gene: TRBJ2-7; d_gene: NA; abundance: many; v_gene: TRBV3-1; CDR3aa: CASSQDRTADEQYF; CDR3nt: TGTGCCAGCAGCCAAGACCGGACAGCCGACGAGCAGTACTTC
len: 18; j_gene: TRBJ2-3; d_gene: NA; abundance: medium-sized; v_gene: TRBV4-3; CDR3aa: CASSQDAGSPASTDTQYF; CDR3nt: TGCGCCAGCAGCCAAGATGCAGGGAGTCCCGCTAGCACAGATACGCAGTATTTT
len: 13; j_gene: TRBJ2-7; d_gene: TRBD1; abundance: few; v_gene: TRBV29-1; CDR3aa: CSVGQGLTYEQYF; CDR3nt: TGCAGCGTCGGACAGGGGCTCACCTACGAGCAGTACTTC
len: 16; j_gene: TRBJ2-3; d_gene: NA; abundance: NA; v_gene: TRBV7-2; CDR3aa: CASSLEGVWGPDTQYF; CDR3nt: TGTGCCAGCAGCTTAGAGGGAGTATGGGGGCCAGATACGCAGTATTTT
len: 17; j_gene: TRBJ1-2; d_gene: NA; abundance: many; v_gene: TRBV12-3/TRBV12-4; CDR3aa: CASSPRDETFANYGYTF; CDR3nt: TGTGCCAGCAGTCCGAGGGACGAGACTTTTGCTAACTATGGCTACACCTTC
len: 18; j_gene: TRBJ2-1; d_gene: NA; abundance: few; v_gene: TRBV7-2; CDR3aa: CASSPHPPRSFAYNEQFF; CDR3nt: TGTGCCAGCAGCCCCCACCCCCCCAGGAGTTTCGCCTACAATGAGCAGTTCTTC
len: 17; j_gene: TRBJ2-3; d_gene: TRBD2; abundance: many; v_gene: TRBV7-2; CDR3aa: CASQSIAGGPSGDTQYF; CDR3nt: TGTGCCAGCCAATCGATAGCGGGAGGGCCTTCAGGAGATACGCAGTATTTT
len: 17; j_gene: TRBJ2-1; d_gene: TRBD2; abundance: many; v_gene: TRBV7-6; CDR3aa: CASTHLPSSGRSNEQFF; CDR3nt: TGTGCCAGCACCCATCTCCCCTCTAGCGGGAGAAGCAATGAGCAGTTCTTC
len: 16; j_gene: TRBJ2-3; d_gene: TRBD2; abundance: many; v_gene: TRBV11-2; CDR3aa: CASSLVSGSRTDTQYF; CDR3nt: TGTGCCAGCAGCTTAGTTAGCGGGAGTAGGACAGATACGCAGTATTTT
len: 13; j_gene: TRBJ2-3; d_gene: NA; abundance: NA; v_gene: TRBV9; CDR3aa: CASSVGRTGTQYF; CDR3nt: TGTGCCAGCAGCGTAGGCCGAACAGGTACGCAGTATTTT
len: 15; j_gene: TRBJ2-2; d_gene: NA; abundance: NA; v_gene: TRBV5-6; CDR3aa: CASGLVRTNTGELFF; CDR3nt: TGTGCCAGCGGCTTGGTCAGGACGAACACCGGGGAGCTGTTTTTT
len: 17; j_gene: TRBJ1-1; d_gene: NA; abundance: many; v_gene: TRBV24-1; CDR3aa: CATSDLNRLTSNTEAFF; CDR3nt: TGTGCCACCAGTGACCTTAACCGACTGACCTCGAACACTGAAGCTTTCTTT
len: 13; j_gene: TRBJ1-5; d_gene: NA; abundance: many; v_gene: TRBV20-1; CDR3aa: CSARPGWNQPQHF; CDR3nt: TGCAGTGCTAGACCAGGGTGGAATCAGCCCCAGCATTTT
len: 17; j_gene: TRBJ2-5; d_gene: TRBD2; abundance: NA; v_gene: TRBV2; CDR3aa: CASSEGTSGWFFETQYF; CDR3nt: TGTGCCAGCAGTGAAGGTACTAGCGGGTGGTTTTTCGAGACCCAGTACTTC
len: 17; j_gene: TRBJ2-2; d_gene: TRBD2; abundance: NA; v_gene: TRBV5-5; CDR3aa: CASSLGSSGANTGELFF; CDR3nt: TGTGCCAGCAGCTTGGGTAGTAGCGGGGCGAACACCGGGGAGCTGTTTTTT
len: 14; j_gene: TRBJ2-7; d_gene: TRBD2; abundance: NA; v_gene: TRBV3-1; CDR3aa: CASSPGLADCEQYF; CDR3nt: TGTGCCAGCAGCCCGGGACTAGCTGACTGCGAGCAGTACTTC
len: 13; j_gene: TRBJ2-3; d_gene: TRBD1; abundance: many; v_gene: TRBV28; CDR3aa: CASSLTGGGTQYF; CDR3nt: TGTGCCAGCAGTCTTACAGGGGGCGGTACGCAGTATTTT
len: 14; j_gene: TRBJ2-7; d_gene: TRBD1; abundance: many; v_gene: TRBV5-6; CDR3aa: CASSRTGSSAEQYF; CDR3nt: TGTGCCAGCAGCCGGACAGGGTCGTCGGCCGAGCAGTACTTC
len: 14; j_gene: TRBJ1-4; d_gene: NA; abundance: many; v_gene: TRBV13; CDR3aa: CASSLFNSNEKLFF; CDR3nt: TGTGCCAGCAGCTTATTTAACAGTAATGAAAAACTGTTTTTT
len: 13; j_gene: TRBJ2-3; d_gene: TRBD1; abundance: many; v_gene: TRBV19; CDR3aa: CASKNRGADTQYF; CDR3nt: TGTGCCAGTAAGAACAGGGGAGCAGATACGCAGTATTTT
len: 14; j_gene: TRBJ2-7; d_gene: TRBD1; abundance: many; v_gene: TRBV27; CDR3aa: CASSPGTAGGEQYF; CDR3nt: TGTGCCAGCAGTCCCGGGACAGCCGGCGGCGAGCAGTACTTC
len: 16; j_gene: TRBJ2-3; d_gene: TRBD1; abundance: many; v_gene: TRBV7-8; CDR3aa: CASSVATGGWADTQYF; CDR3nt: TGTGCCAGCAGCGTAGCGACAGGGGGCTGGGCAGATACGCAGTATTTT
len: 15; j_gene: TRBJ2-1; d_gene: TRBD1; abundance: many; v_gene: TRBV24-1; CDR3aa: CATSDYQGAGNEQFF; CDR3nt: TGTGCCACCAGTGACTATCAGGGGGCCGGCAATGAGCAGTTCTTC
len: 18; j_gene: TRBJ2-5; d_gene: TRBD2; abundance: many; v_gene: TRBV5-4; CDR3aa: CASSTGLAGGHAEETQYF; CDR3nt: TGTGCCAGCAGCACCGGACTAGCGGGGGGCCACGCTGAAGAGACCCAGTACTTC
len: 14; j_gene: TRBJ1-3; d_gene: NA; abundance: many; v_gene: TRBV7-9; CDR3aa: CASGGWPAGNTIYF; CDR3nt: TGTGCCAGCGGGGGGTGGCCCGCAGGAAACACCATATATTTT
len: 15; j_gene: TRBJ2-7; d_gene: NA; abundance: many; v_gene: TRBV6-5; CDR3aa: CASSYSIIGAYEQYF; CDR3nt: TGTGCCAGCAGTTACTCGATCATAGGAGCCTACGAGCAGTACTTC
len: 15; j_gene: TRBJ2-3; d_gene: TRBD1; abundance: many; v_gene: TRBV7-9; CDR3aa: CASSTRQGSTDTQYF; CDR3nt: TGTGCCAGCAGCACGAGACAGGGGAGCACAGATACGCAGTATTTT
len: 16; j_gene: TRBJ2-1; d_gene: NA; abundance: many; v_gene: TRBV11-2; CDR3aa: CASSLGLGVSYNEQFF; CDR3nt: TGTGCCAGCAGCTTAGGGCTGGGAGTTTCCTACAATGAGCAGTTCTTC
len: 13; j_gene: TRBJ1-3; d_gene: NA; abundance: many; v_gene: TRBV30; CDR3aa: CAWIPLAANTIYF; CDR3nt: TGTGCCTGGATCCCACTAGCGGCGAACACCATATATTTT
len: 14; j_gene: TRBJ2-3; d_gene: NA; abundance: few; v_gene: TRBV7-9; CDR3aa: CASSLSLDADTQYF; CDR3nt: TGTGCCAGCAGCTTAAGCCTGGACGCAGATACGCAGTATTTT
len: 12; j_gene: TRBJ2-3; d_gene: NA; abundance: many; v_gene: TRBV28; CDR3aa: CASSFPADTQYF; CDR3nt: TGTGCCAGCAGTTTTCCGGCTGATACGCAGTATTTT
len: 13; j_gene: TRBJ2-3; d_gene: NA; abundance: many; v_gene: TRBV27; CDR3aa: CASSPLQADTQYF; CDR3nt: TGTGCCAGCAGTCCCCTACAGGCAGATACGCAGTATTTT
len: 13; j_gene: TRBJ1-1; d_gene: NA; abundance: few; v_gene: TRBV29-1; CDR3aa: CSVEQGLNTEAFF; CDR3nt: TGCAGCGTTGAACAGGGATTGAACACTGAAGCTTTCTTT
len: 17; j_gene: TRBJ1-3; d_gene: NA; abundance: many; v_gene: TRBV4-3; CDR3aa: CASSQDGGIGSGNTIYF; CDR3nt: TGCGCCAGCAGCCAAGATGGGGGTATCGGCTCTGGAAACACCATATATTTT
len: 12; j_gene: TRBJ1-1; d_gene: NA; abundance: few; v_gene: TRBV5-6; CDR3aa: CASSLGQNEAFF; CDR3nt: TGTGCCAGCAGCTTGGGACAGAATGAAGCTTTCTTT
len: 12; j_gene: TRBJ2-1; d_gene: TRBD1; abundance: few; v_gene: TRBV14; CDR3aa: CASSQGTGDLFF; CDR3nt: TGTGCCAGCAGCCAAGGGACAGGGGATTTGTTCTTC
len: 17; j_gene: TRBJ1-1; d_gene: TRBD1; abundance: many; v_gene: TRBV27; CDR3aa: CASIAGTGLGEDTEAFF; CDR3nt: TGTGCCAGCATTGCCGGGACAGGGTTGGGAGAGGACACTGAAGCTTTCTTT
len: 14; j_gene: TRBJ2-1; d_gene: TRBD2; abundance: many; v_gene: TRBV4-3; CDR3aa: CASSQGIAGSEQFF; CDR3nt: TGCGCCAGCAGCCAAGGAATAGCGGGGTCCGAGCAGTTCTTC
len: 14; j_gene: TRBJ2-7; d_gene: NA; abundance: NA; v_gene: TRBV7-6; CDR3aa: CASSLGGAGDEQYF; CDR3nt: TGTGCCAGCAGCTTGGGAGGCGCCGGGGACGAGCAGTACTTC
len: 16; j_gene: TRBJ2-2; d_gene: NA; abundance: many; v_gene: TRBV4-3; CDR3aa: CASSQDQGLYTGELFF; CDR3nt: TGCGCCAGCAGCCAAGATCAGGGTCTATACACCGGGGAGCTGTTTTTT
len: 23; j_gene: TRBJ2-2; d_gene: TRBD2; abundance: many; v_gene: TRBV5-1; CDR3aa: CASSLAVLGAGESIFKNTGELFF; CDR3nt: TGCGCCAGCAGCTTGGCCGTATTGGGAGCGGGAGAGTCTATATTCAAGAACACCGGGGAGCTGTTTTTT
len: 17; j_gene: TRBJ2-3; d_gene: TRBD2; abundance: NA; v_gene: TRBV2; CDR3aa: CASTLVAAGGRTDKQYF; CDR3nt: TGTGCCAGCACCCTAGTCGCAGCGGGAGGCCGCACAGATAAGCAGTATTTT
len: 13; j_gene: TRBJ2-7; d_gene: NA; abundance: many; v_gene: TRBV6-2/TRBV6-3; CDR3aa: CASSPDDTHEQYF; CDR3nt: TGTGCCAGCAGCCCCGATGATACCCACGAGCAGTACTTC